Sequencing of this TCR beta chain was carried out in a study of blood T cell repertoires in COVID-19. Turning to the study itself: Samples of COVID-19 (acute and convalescent) were obtained from the United States, Italy and Spain.

Produced via immunoSEQ multiplex PCR; TCRdb's table is partial and in-frame only. In the table there are about 190,000 clones, under 80% of which are singletons. From germline, CDR1 is GTSNPN and CDR2 SVGIG (reference sequence). Deletions cut 4 bases from V and 0 bases from J, with 10 bases between. The CDR3 contains 14 residues. The rearrangement links TRBV30 to TRBJ2-1; D gene unclear. The TCR originated in a woman aged 45-65 years with acute or convalescent COVID-19. The sequencing input was peripheral blood. The CDR3 here is CAWTGSSSYNEQFF. The DNA for the CDR3 is TGTGCCTGGACCGGGTCCAGCTCCTACAATGAGCAGTTCTTC.